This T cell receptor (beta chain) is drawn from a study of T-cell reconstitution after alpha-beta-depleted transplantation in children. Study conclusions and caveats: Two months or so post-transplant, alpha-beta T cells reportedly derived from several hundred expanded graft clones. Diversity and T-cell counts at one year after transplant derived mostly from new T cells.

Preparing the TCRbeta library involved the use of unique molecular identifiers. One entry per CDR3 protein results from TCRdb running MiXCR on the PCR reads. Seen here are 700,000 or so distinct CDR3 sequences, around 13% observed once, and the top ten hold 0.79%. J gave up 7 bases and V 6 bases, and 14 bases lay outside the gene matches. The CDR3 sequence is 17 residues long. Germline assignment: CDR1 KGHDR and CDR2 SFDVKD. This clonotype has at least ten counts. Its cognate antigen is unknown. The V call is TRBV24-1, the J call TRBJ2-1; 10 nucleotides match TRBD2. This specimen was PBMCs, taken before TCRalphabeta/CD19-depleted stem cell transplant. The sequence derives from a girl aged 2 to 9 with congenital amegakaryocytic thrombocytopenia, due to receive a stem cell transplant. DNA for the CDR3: TGTGCCACCAGTTCCGGGGCTAGCGGGAGCTGGGGTAATGAGCAGTTCTTC. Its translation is CATSSGASGSWGNEQFF.